The T cell receptor (beta chain) described here comes from a study of blood T cell repertoires in COVID-19. As for the study in general: Some COVID-19 samples were acute and others convalescent; all came from the United States, Italy and Spain.

The CDR3 is 16 amino acids. J lost 1 base, V lost 7 bases, and 12 bases had no gene match. Germline CDR1 reads LNHDA; CDR2 reads SQIVND (reference sequence). Original methodology: Using reference gene primer amplification, nucleated cell counts were estimated. The repertoire was sequenced with immunoSEQ multiplex PCR; TCRdb's copy has only in-frame clones and lacks some. V and J calls and clone size are those listed in that table; D and trimming were worked out from the DNA. The sample consists of around 200,000 clones, over 80% of them appearing once. This clone turned up a few times. During active infection, Seattle patients enrolled and were then monitored through disease.

The sequencing input was peripheral blood. The chain couples TRBV19 to TRBJ1-1; 7 bases map to TRBD1. This clonotype was obtained from a woman between 35 and 50 years old with COVID-19, enrolled during active disease. The chain's CDR3 is CASTSPLTGRNTEAFF. In nucleotides, the CDR3 is TGTGCCAGTACGTCCCCGTTGACAGGGCGGAACACTGAAGCTTTCTTT.